The next 30 T cell receptor beta chains were all read from a single sample in a study of post-analysis software for immune sequencing data. The authors incorporated unique molecular identifiers into the TCR beta cDNA libraries. TCRdb called the PCR reads again in MiXCR, with one record for every CDR3 protein. The data hold roughly 870,000 distinct CDR3 sequences, with approximately 53% observed a single time. Antigen specificity for these receptors is unknown. Study conclusions and caveats: Roughly five TRBV segments were significantly more frequent in patients than in controls. TRBV5-6, TRBV5-1 and TRBV20-1 were among these segments.

The material sequenced was blood. The receptors here all came from a girl between 10 and 17 years old with multiple sclerosis.

This clonotype was seen more than once but under ten times. The gene calls are TRBV3-1 and TRBJ2-5, with 7 bases identical to TRBD1. Gene TRBJ2-7 matches the end of the DNA better, so the J call may be wrong. There are 14 residues in the CDR3. Germline V CDR1 and CDR2: LGHDT, YNNKEL (reference sequence). In DNA form, the CDR3 reads TGTGCCAGCAGCCAAGAGGGTAGGGGGCGCGAGCAGTACTTC. Protein sequence: CASSQEGRGREQYF.

This chain connects TRBV5-5 to TRBJ1-1; no definite D call. Germline values: CDR1 SGHKS, CDR2 YYEKEE (reference sequence). The CDR3 loop spans 13 amino acids. Trimming shortened V by 1 base and J by 0 bases, and 4 bases separated the two germline ends. Here the CDR3 reads CASSLQMNTEAFF. The CDR3 nucleotides read TGTGCCAGCAGCTTGCAGATGAACACTGAAGCTTTCTTT. Full variable domain (rest looked up from reference TRBV5-5 and TRBJ1-1): DAGVTQSPTHLIKTRGQQVTLRCSPISGHKSVSWYQQVLGQGPQFIFQYYEKEERGRGNFPDRFSARQFPNYSSELNVNALLLGDSALYLCASSLQMNTEAFFGQGTRLTVV.

The CDR3 sequence: CSAKRGGTQYF. The DNA of the CDR3 is TGCAGTGCCAAGCGGGGGGGTACGCAGTATTTT. V is TRBV20-1 and J is TRBJ2-3, with TRBD2 identical over 10 bases. J gave up 8 bases and V 6 bases, and 2 bases lay outside the gene matches. CDR1 is DFQATT, CDR2 SNEGSKA, per germline (reference sequence). There are 11 residues in the CDR3.

The chain has TRBV12-3 or TRBV12-4 and TRBJ1-5, with a weak D call TRBD1 (6 bases). The length of the CDR3 is 15 residues. Trimming stripped 3 bases from V and 2 bases from J, with 11 bases between. The DNA for the CDR3 is TGTGCCAGCAGTTTCCGTGGGGGCGGCAATCAGCCCCAGCATTTT. This sequence encodes CASSFRGGGNQPQHF.

This clonotype was counted between two and nine times. V and J are TRBV6-6 and TRBJ1-5, with D possibly matching TRBD1 (5 bases). V was clipped by 11 bases and J by 3 bases, with 17 bases between them. Per the germline V gene, CDR1 is MNHNY and CDR2 is SVGAGI (reference sequence). The CDR3 has 14 amino acids. DNA of the CDR3: TGTGCCGGATCTTCAAGGGGCGACAATCAGCCCCAGCATTTT. Encoded protein: CAGSSRGDNQPQHF.

This chain uses TRBV20-1 with TRBJ2-1, with D perhaps TRBD1 (5 bases). The CDR3 extends over 12 amino acids. With 3 bases removed from V and 10 bases from J, the gap between germline ends came to 13 bases. The germline CDR1 and CDR2 sequences are DFQATT and SNEGSKA (reference sequence). The CDR3 bases are TGCAGTGCTAGCAGGGCAGTGGAGGAGCAGTTCTTC. Protein: CSASRAVEEQFF.

The chain employs TRBV2 and TRBJ2-7; 10 nucleotides match TRBD2. Matching the DNA end better, TRBJ2-5 makes the J call doubtful. The CDR3 consists of 15 residues. The germline CDR1 and CDR2 sequences are SNHLY and FYNNEI. The CDR3 nucleotides are TGTGCCAGCAGTCCCCTACAGCGGGAGGGAGAGACCCAGTACTTC. Protein: CASSPLQREGETQYF.

This chain links TRBV10-3 with TRBJ2-1; 14 bases are shared with TRBD2. J lost 5 bases, V lost 2 bases, and 2 bases had no gene match. The CDR3 loop spans 16 amino acids. CDR1 and CDR2 from the germline V gene are ENHRY and SYGVKD. The CDR3 sequence: CAISEPGLAGDNEQFF. CDR3 in DNA: TGTGCCATCAGTGAGCCGGGACTAGCGGGAGACAATGAGCAGTTCTTC.

The V and J genes are TRBV20-1 and TRBJ2-3, with TRBD2 matching over 10 bases. The CDR3 has 16 amino acids. Germline lookup yields CDR1 DFQATT and CDR2 SNEGSKA (reference sequence). Germline trimming cut 0 bases from V and 4 bases from J; bases unmatched to any gene: 7. The CDR3 reads CSARDGSGGAPDTQYF. CDR3 coding DNA: TGCAGTGCTAGAGATGGAAGCGGGGGGGCCCCAGATACGCAGTATTTT.

This clonotype turned up a few times. This chain links TRBV5-1 with TRBJ2-5; the match to TRBD2 covers 7 bases. This CDR3 region has 16 residues. CDR1 is SGHRS, CDR2 YFSETQ, per germline. With V trimmed by 1 base and J by 0 bases, 6 bases remained unmatched. In nucleotides, the CDR3 is TGCGCCAGCAGCTTGCTAGCGGAATTATACCAAGAGACCCAGTACTTC. Protein: CASSLLAELYQETQYF.

The V gene is TRBV20-1, the J gene TRBJ1-2; TRBD1 aligns across 7 bases. The CDR3 is 18 amino acids. Germline V gives CDR1 DFQATT, CDR2 SNEGSKA (reference sequence). Trimming took 0 bases from V and 0 from J; bases not matched to a gene: 13. The CDR3 DNA is TGCAGTGCTAGAGATGTCCTGACAGGGCCGACGTCTAACTATGGCTACACCTTC. It yields the protein CSARDVLTGPTSNYGYTF.

The genes are TRBV7-9 and TRBJ2-5; D call uncertain. In germline, CDR1 is SEHNR, CDR2 FQNEAQ (reference sequence). V was shortened by 2 bases and J by 1 base, with 11 bases between the two germline ends. The CDR3 contains 15 residues. The CDR3 is CASSLFRTPQETQYF. CDR3 sequence (DNA): TGTGCCAGCAGCTTATTCCGGACCCCCCAAGAGACCCAGTACTTC.

This clonotype showed up just once. V usage is TRBV5-1 and J usage is TRBJ1-4; 9 nucleotides align to TRBD1. This CDR3 region has 14 residues. V lost 4 bases and J lost 5; bases outside the gene matches: 3. Per the germline V gene, CDR1 is SGHRS and CDR2 is YFSETQ. CDR3 in DNA: TGCGCCAGCAGCACTGGGACAGGGAATGAAAAACTGTTTTTT. It translates to CASSTGTGNEKLFF.

The rearrangement joins TRBV15 to TRBJ2-2; 7 nucleotides match TRBD1. CDR1 is LNHNV, CDR2 YYDKDF, per germline (reference sequence). The CDR3 is 15 residues long. The J segment lost 1 base and the V segment lost 4 bases, leaving 3 bases of the junction unmatched. The CDR3 DNA reads as TGTGCCACCAGCACAAGACAGGGGAACACCGGGGAGCTGTTTTTT. Translated: CATSTRQGNTGELFF.

The genes are TRBV4-1 and TRBJ2-5; maybe TRBD2 (7 bases). Germline CDR1 MGHRA, CDR2 YSYEKL. This CDR3 is 16 amino acids long. Trimming left V 0 bases short and J 1 base short, with 12 bases between. Written as DNA, the CDR3 is TGCGCCAGCAGCCAAGATGAGGGGGGGCGCCAAGAGACCCAGTACTTC. Translation gives CASSQDEGGRQETQYF.

This chain uses TRBV6-4 with TRBJ2-1, with unresolved D. Trimming stripped 4 bases from V and 2 bases from J, with 12 bases between. Germline V gene lookup returns CDR1 MRHNA and CDR2 SNTAGT. The CDR3 is made up of 15 amino acids. CDR3 residues: CASSVGQSPYNEQFF. The CDR3 nucleotides are TGTGCCAGCAGTGTTGGGCAGTCTCCCTACAATGAGCAGTTCTTC.

V and J are TRBV10-3 and TRBJ2-7; D may be TRBD2 (6 bases). Germline V lookup: CDR1 ENHRY, CDR2 SYGVKD. This CDR3 is 13 amino acids long. V was cut by 4 bases and J by 2 bases, with 9 bases left in between. The DNA for the CDR3 is TGTGCCATCAGTGGGGGCGGGACCTACGAGCAGTACTTC. It is translated as CAISGGGTYEQYF.

The CDR3 DNA reads TGTGCCAGCAGCTCCGGGATAGGGTTAGGCTACGAGCAGTACTTC. Its protein product is CASSSGIGLGYEQYF. The chain carries TRBV7-9 and TRBJ2-7, with D possibly matching TRBD2 (5 bases). The germline V and J ends were trimmed by 4 bases and 3 bases, with 16 bases remaining between them. Germline CDR1 reads SEHNR; CDR2 reads FQNEAQ (reference sequence). This CDR3 region has 15 residues.

This clonotype was seen only a few times. The chain employs TRBV5-1 and TRBJ2-7; maybe TRBD2 (5 bases). V lost 1 base and J 0 bases, leaving 11 bases between the germline ends. CDR3 length: 15 amino acids. Germline lookup yields CDR1 SGHRS and CDR2 YFSETQ. The CDR3 DNA follows: TGCGCCAGCAGCTTGTCACGCGCGGGCTCCTACGAGCAGTACTTC. Translation: CASSLSRAGSYEQYF.

V and J are TRBV9 and TRBJ1-2, with 9 bases identical to TRBD1. J gave up 4 bases and V 3 bases, and 10 bases lay outside the gene matches. CDR3 length: 16 amino acids. Per germline, CDR1 SGDLS and CDR2 YYNGEE. The CDR3 coding sequence is TGTGCCAGCAGCGAATCCGGGACAGGGTACATCTATGGCTACACCTTC. Protein: CASSESGTGYIYGYTF.

The chain's CDR3 is CASSYSRGAYNEQFF. The DNA for the CDR3 is TGTGCCAGCAGTTACAGCAGGGGAGCCTACAATGAGCAGTTCTTC. The chain recombines TRBV3-1 with TRBJ2-1; TRBD1 is a possible D gene (6 bases). The CDR3 length is 15 residues. V was cut by 6 bases and J by 2 bases, with 14 bases left in between. CDR1 and CDR2 from the germline V gene are LGHDT and YNNKEL (reference sequence).

The V and J genes are TRBV5-5 and TRBJ1-4; 8 bases are shared with TRBD1. Germline V CDR1 and CDR2: SGHKS, YYEKEE (reference sequence). CDR3 length: 14 amino acids. V was clipped by 3 bases and J by 8 bases; unmatched bases: 6. The CDR3 loop is CASSSTGGWEKLFF. CDR3 coding DNA: TGTGCCAGCAGCTCCACAGGGGGTTGGGAAAAACTGTTTTTT.

This clonotype was recorded a few times. V and J are TRBV5-5 and TRBJ2-1; D might be TRBD2 (6 bases). Trimming took 0 bases from V and 9 from J, leaving 16 bases between them. This CDR3 contains 15 residues. Germline V gene data show CDR1 as SGHKS and CDR2 as YYEKEE (reference sequence). Here the CDR3 DNA reads TGTGCCAGCAGCTTGGTATTGACGGGGGTCAGTGAGCAGTTCTTC. Its protein is CASSLVLTGVSEQFF.

The genes are TRBV21-1 and TRBJ2-3; the D call in the table, TRBD1, was not verified against the DNA. TRBV21-1 has pseudogene status. The CDR3 consists of 16 residues. CDR3 protein: CASSNTRDRDTDTQYF. The CDR3 DNA reads TGTGCCAGCAGCAACACCCGAGACAGGGACACAGATACGCAGTATTTT.

This chain uses TRBV11-2 with TRBJ2-4; TRBD2 aligns across 14 bases. The DNA end is more similar to TRBJ2-7, so the J call may be wrong. Germline V lookup: CDR1 SGHAT, CDR2 FQNNGV. The CDR3 runs to 16 residues. This CDR3 is CASSWTSGGSYYEQYF. CDR3 sequence (DNA): TGTGCCAGCAGCTGGACTAGCGGGGGGTCCTACTACGAGCAGTACTTC.

This clonotype was detected a few times. This chain uses TRBV11-2 with TRBJ2-7; perhaps TRBD1 as D (5 bases). Trimming took 6 bases from V and 5 from J, leaving 17 bases between them. The CDR3 runs 14 residues. Germline V gene sequence: CDR1 SGHAT, CDR2 FQNNGV. CDR3 sequence (DNA): TGTGCCAGCAGTAAAAGGCAGGGTGTCCACGAGCAGTACTTC. This encodes CASSKRQGVHEQYF.

This sequence joins TRBV6-2 or TRBV6-3 and TRBJ2-5, with D unclear. CDR1 is MNHEY and CDR2 is SVGEGT in the germline V gene. There are 12 residues in the CDR3. With 7 bases removed from V and 7 bases from J, the gap between germline ends came to 13 bases. The CDR3 DNA follows: TGTGCCAGCACTACGGGTTTCGGGACCCAGTACTTC. The encoded protein is CASTTGFGTQYF.

The chain recombines TRBV5-1 with TRBJ2-7; the D call may be TRBD1 or TRBD2 (6 bases each). This CDR3 spans 15 amino acids. The V gene's germline CDR1 is SGHRS and CDR2 YFSETQ. V was cut by 5 bases and J by 0 bases, with 15 bases left in between. CDR3 protein: CASSRGVSLSYEQYF. The CDR3 region has the DNA TGCGCCAGCAGTAGGGGGGTCAGTCTCTCCTACGAGCAGTACTTC.

This clonotype has more than one count but fewer than ten. V gene TRBV29-1 combines with J gene TRBJ2-7; TRBD1 might be the D (6 bases). The CDR3 sequence is 11 residues long. V was pared by 0 bases and J by 13 bases, with 13 bases between. Germline V gene sequence: CDR1 SQVTM, CDR2 ANQGSEA. The CDR3 bases are TGCAGCGTTGAAGATCAGACAGGAGTTTACTTC. Translation: CSVEDQTGVYF.

J is TRBJ2-3 and V is TRBV15; TRBD2 agrees at 7 bases. The germline gives CDR1 LNHNV, CDR2 YYDKDF (reference sequence). The ends lost 11 bases at V and 6 bases at J; junction bases unmatched: 14. The CDR3 covers 14 residues. CDR3 DNA sequence: TGTGCCGTCCTGACTAGCCCTCGGGTGGATACGCAGTATTTT. Translating gives CAVLTSPRVDTQYF.